This entry features one T cell receptor (beta chain) sequence. This clonotype was observed a single time. Its antigen is still unknown. Within one base of it there is no much larger clone, and no base qualities were kept. Just one read gives weak support. This sample is drawn from a study of Graves' ophthalmopathy and Graves' hyperthyroidism (dated by TCRdb to 2017 to 2018). Regarding the research as a whole: A patient counted as having stable hyperthyroidism if there was no progression to ophthalmopathy within 18 months of follow-up. The study used TCR beta repertoire signatures to distinguish Graves' ophthalmopathy from Graves' hyperthyroidism and to predict progression to ophthalmopathy. In total, around 140 blood samples were TCR-sequenced: 40 to 45 ophthalmopathy, 80 or so hyperthyroidism and roughly 17 hyperthyroidism-to-ophthalmopathy patients. To explore V-J signatures distinguishing ophthalmopathy from hyperthyroidism, a discovery set of around 97 patients (fewer than 45 ophthalmopathy, around 55 stable hyperthyroidism) was enrolled. For independent validation, a separate cohort was made up of about 18 hyperthyroidism patients plus 17 patients who later progressed from hyperthyroidism to ophthalmopathy. In about six hyperthyroidism patients, the T-cell repertoires found in thyroid tissue were compared with those found in blood. Following sampling, methimazole starting at 30 mg daily was administered to hyperthyroidism patients, and high-dose intravenous methylprednisolone was administered to ophthalmopathy patients. General findings and caveats noted by the study authors: No statistical method was used to set the sample size in advance, and the investigators knew which group each participant was assigned to. In validation, the model predicted ophthalmopathy progression with nearly 71% sensitivity and approximately 78% specificity; roughly 11 predicted patients were CT-confirmed with GO in a median of around 6 months. Most expanded thyroid clonotypes with a frequency above 0.001 also appeared in blood, which suggests that blood repertoires may reflect the immune response in the thyroid. The 13-signature model separated ophthalmopathy from stable hyperthyroidism with roughly 88% sensitivity and 81.08% specificity in cross-validation, and 80%/75% in the test set.

The germline V gene specifies SGDLS as CDR1 and YYNGEE as CDR2. V was cut back by 4 bases and J by 11 bases, leaving a gap of 28 bases between them. The CDR3 runs 17 residues from the cysteine to the phenylalanine. This entry keeps only the CDR3 DNA: 51 bases, framed from base 1. The hyperthyroidism patients were 18 to 65 years old and newly diagnosed, with a disease duration of less than 2 months. Patients with other autoimmune diseases, uncontrolled infections, pregnancy or lactation were excluded. Diagnosis was based on clinical symptoms, serum thyroxine, TRAb, thyroid ultrasound and orbital computed tomography. Total RNA was extracted with Trizol reagent and quality-checked on an Agilent 2100 Bioanalyzer. TCR beta CDR3 regions were amplified from RNA transcripts for repertoire sequencing. A first-round RT-PCR used HTBI primers with the Qiagen OneStep RT-PCR kit, followed by a second-round multiplex PCR, size selection and purification. The libraries underwent paired-end sequencing with 100 bp reads on an Illumina HiSeq2000. In the paper's pipeline: SOAPnuke was used to process the reads, throwing out any read that had adapters, had uncalled bases, had a mean Phred below 15, or lacked an exact constant-primer or identifier match. COPE v1.2.5 was used to merge high-quality paired reads. Unique nucleotide sequences were defined as clonotypes and aligned to IMGT TRB V, D and J references using MiTCR v1.1. Analysis was restricted to V-J combinations with a frequency above 0.0001, which covered 99% to 99.2% of repertoires. For each V-J combination, a TCR clonal expansion and chaos score was defined as F50 clonal expansion divided by the chaos observed in the TCRdist matrix. Welch's t-statistics and random forest were used to narrow the features down to around 13 V-J combinations, which were then fed into a naive Bayes classifier. Thyroid-blood repertoire similarity was quantified with the Morisita-Horn index. TCRdb reprocessed the public reads (quality trimming at Q25 with fastp, clone calling with MiXCR) and kept in-frame beta chains. Rows are combined by CDR3 protein, so each entry shows the most common genes and DNA. The V and J calls reflect TCRdb's pipeline rather than the authors' work. Counted in this sample were around 590,000 distinct CDR3 sequences; under 45% of them appeared once. The ten largest clonotypes hold about 4% of the sample.

Specimen: peripheral blood or thyroid tissue (not recorded which). This clonotype originated in an adult man with Graves' hyperthyroidism. The chain uses TRBV9 and TRBJ1-5, with a tentative D gene TRBD1 over 6 matching bases. The bases are TGTGCCAGCAGCCCCCGGACTAGCGGGAAGGGGGAAGAGACCCAGCATTTT. The translation is CASSPRTSGKGEETQHF.